This T cell receptor beta chain originates from a study of blood T cells in healthy people across ages. The CDR3 is 14 amino acids. Trimming took off 6 bases at V and 8 bases at J, with 14 bases between the two ends. A sample-barcoded 5' primer and a J-beta primer mix were used in a second PCR of roughly 6 to 11 cycles. Each cDNA molecule was tagged by a template-switch adaptor with 12 random nucleotides. TCRdb independently ran MiXCR on the 5' RACE reads; one entry per CDR3 protein. The table includes nearly 1 million distinct CDR3 sequences, 51% detected once. Points from the study as a whole: Researchers judged that diversity estimates from one million T cells fell short of true values. Relative to aged donors, long-lived donors carried more naive CD4+ cells and displayed higher diversity.

A minimum of 6 micrograms of total RNA was extracted per sample. In this sample, this clonotype turned up once. Its antigen is unknown. Sequencing was carried out using blood. The clonotype was recovered from a woman aged 60 to 75 in good health. The rearrangement joins TRBV12-3 or TRBV12-4 to TRBJ1-6, with D hard to call. The CDR3, as DNA: TGTGCCAGCAGCCGAAACTATAATGATTCACCCCTCCACTTT. As protein: CASSRNYNDSPLHF.